Listed here is a single TCR beta chain. No antigen is known for it. The junction and the germline gene differ at one end; a read error may be behind it. This record comes from a study of Graves' ophthalmopathy and Graves' hyperthyroidism. Ophthalmopathy was moderately-to-severely active, CAS at least 3, NOSPECS at least 4, lasting under 3 months. The study amplified TCR beta CDR3 regions using RNA transcripts. RT-PCR in the first round used HTBI primers; a second-round multiplex PCR followed. TCRdb re-derived calls from the multiplex PCR reads in MiXCR, one entry per CDR3 protein. This table holds roughly 300,000 distinct CDR3 sequences, roughly 16% found once. CDR3 length: 13 amino acids. Overall study results and limits: Ophthalmopathy progression was predicted with 70% to 71% sensitivity and roughly 74% specificity.

The receptor was derived from an adult man with Graves' ophthalmopathy. The sequenced sample consisted of peripheral blood. The chain employs TRBV12-3 or TRBV12-4 and TRBJ1-1; no definite D call. The CDR3 DNA follows: TGTGCCAGCAGTTTAAAGACTGCTTTAAAGGCTTTCTTC. It yields the protein CASSLKTALKAFF.